These 15 T cell receptor beta chains came from one sample sequenced in a study of T cell repertoires in cytomegalovirus infection. MiXCR, run by TCRdb on the reads, gives a single entry per CDR3 protein. This table holds fewer than 700,000 distinct CDR3 sequences, around 24% found once. What was sequenced was CD8+ T cells from PBMCs. These receptors were collected from a human donor in good health (CMV status not recorded). Some clones in this sample may be carry-over from other donors' samples.

Ten or more counts support this clonotype. CDR3 DNA sequence: TGCGCCAGCAGTGAGTCCACCCTTTCGCATGTGGGTCCAACGTTCTACGAGCAGTACGTC. Residues: CASSESTLSHVGPTFYEQYV. The chain is built from TRBV10-2 and TRBJ2-7; no clear D. Germline V gene data show CDR1 as WSHSY and CDR2 as SAAADI. V lost 0 bases to trimming and J lost 3 bases, with 27 bases between them. The CDR3 is 20 amino acids.

For this clonotype: A read error is possible here, since a much larger clone lies one base away. This sequence joins TRBV7-2 and TRBJ1-1; no firm D call. CDR1 is SGHTA, CDR2 FQGNSA, per germline. V was cut by 5 bases and J by 3 bases, with 13 bases left in between. This CDR3 is 14 amino acids long. This CDR3 reads CASSKREADTEAFF. CDR3 DNA: TGTGCCAGCAGCAAGAGGGAGGCGGACACTGAAGCTTTCTTT. Full variable domain (missing parts from reference TRBV7-2 and TRBJ1-1): GAGVSQSPSNKVTEKGKDVELRCDPISGHTALYWYRQSLGQGLEFLIYFQGNSAPDKSGLPSDRFSAERTGGSVSTLTIQRTQQEDSAVYLCASSKREADTEAFFGQGTRLTVV.

The J gene is TRBJ2-1, the V gene TRBV11-3; the match to TRBD2 covers 7 bases. This CDR3 has 17 residues. Germline lookup yields CDR1 SGHNT and CDR2 YENEEA. The V and J ends lost 3 bases and 5 bases, in that order; junction bases with no gene match: 13. As DNA, the CDR3 is TGTGCCAGCAGCTTGAGATCGGGACTACCTTCCGACAATGAGCAGTTCTTC. Its protein product is CASSLRSGLPSDNEQFF.

The V and J genes are TRBV7-9 and TRBJ2-1; 9 bases align to TRBD1. This CDR3 comprises 18 residues. After removal of 2 bases from V and 0 bases from J, the junction contained 8 bases not matched to a gene. Germline V lookup: CDR1 SEHNR, CDR2 FQNEAQ (reference sequence). This CDR3 is CASSLRQGDSPSYNEQFF. CDR3 nucleotides: TGTGCCAGCAGCTTAAGACAGGGGGATTCCCCCTCCTACAATGAGCAGTTCTTC.

The chain has TRBV7-9 and TRBJ2-4; 7 nucleotides match TRBD1. V gave up 5 bases and J gave up 9 bases; unmatched junction bases: 10. Germline-derived CDR1 and CDR2 are SEHNR and FQNEAQ (reference sequence). This CDR3 has 14 amino acids. The DNA of the CDR3 is TGTGCCAGCAGCCCGGGACAGCGCATTTTCATTCAGTACTTC. Residues: CASSPGQRIFIQYF.

A remark on this clonotype: A clone one base away is much larger, so this may be a read error. This chain links TRBV7-8 with TRBJ1-2, with TRBD1 matching 7 bases. The CDR3 extends over 16 amino acids. Germline CDR1 SGHVS, CDR2 FQNEAQ. CDR3 residues: CASSLGGGGGVYDYTF. The CDR3 nucleotides read TGTGCCAGCAGCTTAGGTGGTGGAGGGGGCGTCTATGACTACACCTTC.

In this sample, this clonotype turned up many times. The genes are TRBV7-9 and TRBJ2-1, with TRBD2 identical over 9 bases. From germline, CDR1 is SEHNR and CDR2 FQNEAQ (reference sequence). The CDR3 length is 19 residues. The V segment lost 3 bases and the J segment 2 bases; nucleotides outside the gene matches: 14. The CDR3: CASSFKRGAPKRTYNEQFF. The CDR3 DNA is TGTGCCAGCAGCTTCAAGCGGGGGGCCCCTAAACGGACCTACAATGAGCAGTTCTTC.

This clonotype was counted only a few times. The J gene is TRBJ2-1, the V gene TRBV10-3, with D perhaps matching TRBD1 or TRBD2 (5 bases each). Germline V gene data show CDR1 as ENHRY and CDR2 as SYGVKD. The CDR3 extends over 16 amino acids. The ends were cut back, 5 bases at V and 1 base at J, with 15 bases in the middle. Written as DNA, the CDR3 is TGTGCCATCAGTATCCGGGACCCTCTTTCCTACAATGAGCAGTTCTTC. This gives the protein CAISIRDPLSYNEQFF.

The table lists this clonotype with a few counts. The chain has TRBV7-2 and TRBJ2-7; TRBD1 matches 7 bases. Per the germline V gene, CDR1 is SGHTA and CDR2 is FQGNSA. The CDR3 has 15 residues. The trim removed 6 bases at V and 3 bases at J, leaving 11 bases unmatched. The CDR3, as DNA: TGTGCCAGCAGTGACAGGGATTGGGTACTCTACGAGCAGTACTTC. Residues: CASSDRDWVLYEQYF.

A word on this clonotype: The junction departs from germline at one end; a sequencing error may be responsible. The rearrangement links TRBV7-9 to TRBJ2-4, with D possibly being TRBD1 or TRBD2 (5 bases each). The germline V gene has CDR1 SEHNR and CDR2 FQNEAQ (reference sequence). CDR3 length: 15 amino acids. CDR3 residues: CSSISGPWAKNIQYF. CDR3 in DNA: TGTTCCAGCATCTCGGGGCCCTGGGCCAAAAACATTCAGTATTTC.

This clonotype came up a few times. A clone one base away is much larger, so this may be a read error. The rearrangement joins TRBV12-3 or TRBV12-4 to TRBJ2-1, with 7 bases that match TRBD2. The CDR3 has 13 residues. V gave up 8 bases and J gave up 0 bases; unmatched junction bases: 1. The CDR3 DNA is TGTGCCAGCGGGGGGGTCTCCTACAATGAGCAGTTCTTC. It yields the protein CASGGVSYNEQFF.

The V and J genes are TRBV7-6 and TRBJ1-6, with 9 bases aligning to TRBD1. With 6 bases clipped from V and 5 bases from J, the junction kept 5 bases outside the gene matches. Germline V gene data show CDR1 as SGHVS and CDR2 as FNYEAQ. The CDR3 contains 15 residues. The CDR3 coding sequence is TGTGCCAGCAGTTGGACAGGGGAGGATAATTCACCCCTCCACTTT. Translated: CASSWTGEDNSPLHF. Drawing the rest from reference TRBV7-6 and TRBJ1-6, the complete variable domain is GAGVSQSPRYKVTKRGQDVALRCDPISGHVSLYWYRQALGQGPEFLTYFNYEAQQDKSGLPNDRFSAERPEGSISTLTIQRTEQRDSAMYRCASSWTGEDNSPLHFGNGTRLTVT.

The chain employs TRBV28 and TRBJ1-5; the D is unclear. The CDR3 is 17 amino acids. Trimming took 2 bases from V and 3 from J, leaving 17 bases between them. Germline V gene lookup returns CDR1 MDHEN and CDR2 SYDVKM. The CDR3 region has the DNA TGTGCCAGCAGTTTAGGACGGACCGACTATACCAATCAGCCCCAGCATTTT. It codes for CASSLGRTDYTNQPQHF.

The chain links TRBV6-2 or TRBV6-3 to TRBJ2-7, with a tentative D call TRBD1 (6 bases). The V gene lost 7 bases and the J gene lost 4 bases, with 20 bases spanning the gap. This CDR3 has 15 residues. Germline loops: CDR1 MNHEY, CDR2 SVGEGT. The CDR3 reads CASTNNPGHYYEQYV. For the CDR3, the DNA is TGTGCCAGCACCAACAACCCGGGACATTATTACGAGCAGTACGTC.

In the case of this clonotype: A much larger clone lies a single base off, so this may be a read error. The chain is built from TRBV4-1 and TRBJ1-1, with D unclear. This CDR3 region has 15 residues. Germline values: CDR1 MGHRA, CDR2 YSYEKL. The CDR3 sequence is CASSNLRLSATDAFF. The CDR3 DNA follows: TGCGCCAGCAGCAACCTACGGCTCAGCGCCACTGATGCTTTCTTT.